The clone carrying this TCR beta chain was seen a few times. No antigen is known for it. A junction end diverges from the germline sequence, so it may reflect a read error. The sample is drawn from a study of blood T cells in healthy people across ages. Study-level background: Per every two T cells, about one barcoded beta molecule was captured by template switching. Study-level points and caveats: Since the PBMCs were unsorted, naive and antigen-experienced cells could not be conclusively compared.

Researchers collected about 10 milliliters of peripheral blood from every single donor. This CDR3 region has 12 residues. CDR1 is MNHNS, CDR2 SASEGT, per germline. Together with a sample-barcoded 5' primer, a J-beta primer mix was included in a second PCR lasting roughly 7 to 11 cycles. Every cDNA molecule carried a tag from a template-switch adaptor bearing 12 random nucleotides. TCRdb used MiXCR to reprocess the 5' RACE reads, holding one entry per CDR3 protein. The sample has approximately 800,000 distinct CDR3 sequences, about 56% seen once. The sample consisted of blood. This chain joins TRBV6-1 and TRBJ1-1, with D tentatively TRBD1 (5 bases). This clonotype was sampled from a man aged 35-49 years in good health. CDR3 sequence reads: CASSEAGGEAFF. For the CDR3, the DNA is TGTGCCAGCAGCGAAGCGGGGGGGGAAGCTTTCTTT.